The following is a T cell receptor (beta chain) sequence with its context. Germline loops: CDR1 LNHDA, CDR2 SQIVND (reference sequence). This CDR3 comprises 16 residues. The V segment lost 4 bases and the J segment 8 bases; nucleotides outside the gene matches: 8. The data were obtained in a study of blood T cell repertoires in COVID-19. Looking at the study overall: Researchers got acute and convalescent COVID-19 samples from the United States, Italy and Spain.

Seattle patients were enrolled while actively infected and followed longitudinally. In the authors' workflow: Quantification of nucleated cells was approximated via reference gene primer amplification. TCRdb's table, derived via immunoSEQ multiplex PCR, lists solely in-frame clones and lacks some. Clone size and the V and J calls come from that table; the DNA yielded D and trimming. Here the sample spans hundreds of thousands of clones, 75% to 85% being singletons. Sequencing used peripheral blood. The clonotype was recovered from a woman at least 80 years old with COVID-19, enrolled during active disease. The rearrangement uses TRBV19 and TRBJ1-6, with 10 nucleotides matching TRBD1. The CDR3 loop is CASSTRDRGFDSPLHF. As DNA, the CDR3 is TGTGCCAGTAGTACGAGGGACAGGGGTTTCGATTCACCCCTCCACTTT.